The next 7 T cell receptor beta chains were all read from a single sample in a study of cytomegalovirus exposure and HLA in healthy donors. The PCR used 60 Vbeta and 13 Jbeta primers. TCRdb's table, derived via immunoSEQ multiplex PCR, lists solely in-frame clones and lacks some. Here the sample table reports about 140,000 clones. Sequencing was done on a sample of PBMCs. The source is a woman aged 18 to 35 in good health and CMV-seronegative.

The chain combines TRBV5-1 with TRBJ2-5, with D possibly TRBD1 on 6 matching bases. This CDR3 spans 13 amino acids. Germline assignment: CDR1 SGHRS and CDR2 YFSETQ. Trimming pared 6 bases from V and 0 bases from J, leaving 9 bases between. CDR3 protein: CASNRDNQETQYF. The CDR3 coding sequence is TGCGCCAGCAACCGGGACAACCAAGAGACCCAGTACTTC.

Comment on this clone: Other DNA sequences in the sample encode the same CDR3. The chain is built from TRBV30 and TRBJ2-3; 13 nucleotides agree with TRBD2. CDR1 GTSNPN and CDR2 SVGIG come from the germline V gene (reference sequence). The J segment lost 4 bases and the V segment lost 2 bases, leaving 6 bases of the junction unmatched. This CDR3 is 16 amino acids long. The CDR3 coding sequence is TGTGCCTGGAGTCCCGGACTAGCGGGAGCAGCAGATACGCAGTATTTT. Translated, it gives CAWSPGLAGAADTQYF.

The CDR3 DNA follows: TGTGCCAGCAGCTCCGACAGGGATCAGCCCCAGCATTTT. This translates into CASSSDRDQPQHF. The chain employs TRBV7-3 and TRBJ1-5; 7 nucleotides align to TRBD1. With V trimmed by 4 bases and J by 5 bases, 2 bases remained unmatched. The CDR3 is made up of 13 amino acids. In germline, CDR1 is SGHTA, CDR2 FQGTGA.

Notes on this clone: One end of the junction does not line up with germline, which may come from a read error. The chain employs TRBV5-8 and TRBJ2-5; 8 nucleotides line up with TRBD1. Germline values: CDR1 SGHTS, CDR2 YDEGEE. The CDR3 totals 16 residues. The CDR3 is CASRLGVAQGAETQYF. CDR3 nucleotides: TGTGCCAGCAGATTGGGGGTTGCTCAGGGGGCTGAGACCCAGTACTTC.

The rearrangement joins TRBV5-6 to TRBJ2-3; D gene unclear. Per the germline V gene, CDR1 is SGHDT and CDR2 is YYEEEE. The CDR3 runs to 11 residues. Between the trimmed V and J ends, which lost 2 bases and 6 bases, there was a span of 4 bases. In DNA, the CDR3 is TGTGCCAGCAGCTTCGGGGATACGCAGTATTTT. Residues: CASSFGDTQYF. Looking up the rest from reference TRBV5-6 and TRBJ2-3 gives the full variable domain: DAGVTQSPTHLIKTRGQQVTLRCSPKSGHDTVSWYQQALGQGPQFIFQYYEEEERQRGNFPDRFSGHQFPNYSSELNVNALLLGDSALYLCASSFGDTQYFGPGTRLTVL.

The J gene is TRBJ1-5, the V gene TRBV27; a weak D match, TRBD1 (6 bases). This CDR3 is built from 14 residues. Germline-derived CDR1 and CDR2 are MNHEY and SMNVEV (reference sequence). Trimming removed 6 bases at V and 7 bases at J, with 16 bases between. CDR3 coding DNA: TGTGCCAGCAGAGTAAGAGGGGGACGCCAGCCCCAGCATTTT. It specifies CASRVRGGRQPQHF.

The chain uses TRBV7-8 and TRBJ2-1; 7 nucleotides align to TRBD2. The CDR3 is 18 amino acids. Unmatched junction bases numbered 11, after V lost 1 base and J lost 2 bases. Germline assignment: CDR1 SGHVS and CDR2 FQNEAQ. The CDR3 loop reads CASSLVGASGTTYNEQFF. CDR3 nucleotides: TGTGCCAGCAGCTTAGTCGGGGCTAGCGGAACCACCTACAATGAGCAGTTCTTC.